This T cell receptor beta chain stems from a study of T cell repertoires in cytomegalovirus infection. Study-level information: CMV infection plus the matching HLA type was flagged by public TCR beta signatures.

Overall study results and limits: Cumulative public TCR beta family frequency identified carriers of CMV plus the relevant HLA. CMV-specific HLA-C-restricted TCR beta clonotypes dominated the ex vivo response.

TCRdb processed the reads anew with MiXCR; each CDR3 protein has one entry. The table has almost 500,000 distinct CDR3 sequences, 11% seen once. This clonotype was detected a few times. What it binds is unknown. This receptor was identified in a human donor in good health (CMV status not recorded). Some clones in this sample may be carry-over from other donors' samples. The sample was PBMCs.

CDR3 sequence reads: CASSSMEYDEQFF. DNA of the CDR3: TGCGCCAGCAGCTCCATGGAATACGATGAGCAGTTCTTC. V gene TRBV5-1 combines with J gene TRBJ2-1, with unresolved D. Trimming took off 3 bases at V and 8 bases at J, with 12 bases between the two ends. This CDR3 region has 13 residues. Germline V gene sequence: CDR1 SGHRS, CDR2 YFSETQ. The variable domain in full, completed from reference TRBV5-1 and TRBJ2-1, reads KAGVTQTPRYLIKTRGQQVTLSCSPISGHRSVSWYQQTPGQGLQFLFEYFSETQRNKGNFPGRFSGRQFSNSRSEMNVSTLELGDSALYLCASSSMEYDEQFFGPGTRLTVL.